This TCR beta chain was observed in a study of CD8+CD57+ T cells in acquired aplastic anemia. Study information: DNA per sorted CD4+ or CD8+ sample ranged roughly 0.17 to 27.4 ug, averaging around 3.1 ug. Study outcomes and limitations: Any difference that existed in CD8+ Simpson's diversity between patients and controls was not significant.

This CDR3 is built from 16 residues. Germline V gene data show CDR1 as LGHNA and CDR2 as YNFKEQ. Trimming pared 1 base from V and 5 bases from J, leaving 15 bases between. Genomic DNA constituted the template upon which TCR beta VDJ and CDR3 profiling was performed. TCRdb independently ran MiXCR on the reads; one entry per CDR3 protein. In the table there are around 150,000 distinct CDR3 sequences, 40% to 55% of which are singletons. On this clonotype: Its cognate antigen is unknown.

Previously, flow cytometry had revealed CD8+CD57+ cell expansion in the patients chosen for sequencing. Specimen: sorted CD4+, CD8+, or CD8+CD57+ T cells (not recorded which) from PBMCs. The clonotype originates from a human donor with aplastic anemia. J is TRBJ1-5 and V is TRBV4-2; tentatively, D is TRBD1 (5 bases). The CDR3 here is CASSQGPGTDDQPQHF. DNA for the CDR3: TGTGCCAGCAGCCAAGGGCCGGGGACCGATGATCAGCCCCAGCATTTT.